This T cell receptor (beta chain) was sequenced in a study of shared clonotypes between healthy human individuals. At the level of the study: CD4 naive and CD4 memory each took three plates per donor, while CD8 naive took two and CD8 memory one.

Study-level findings and limits: Of the naive CD4 clonotypes, approximately 5% were shared across a few donors.

Trimming pared 7 bases from V and 8 bases from J, leaving 15 bases between. Germline V lookup: CDR1 SGHNT, CDR2 YYREEE (reference sequence). The CDR3 is made up of 13 amino acids. With respect to this clone: What it binds is unknown.

The donors were all Caucasian adults (living in Nashville, Tennessee). Repertoires were generated with immunoSEQ multiplex PCR, while TCRdb's copy carries only in-frame clones and drops some. The sample lists 1.6 million or so clones, 98% seen once, with over 0.3% in the top ten. Sequencing was carried out using naive CD4+ T cells sorted from blood. Subset described: CD45RA+ positively selected. This sequence was found in a young man in good health. The chain employs TRBV5-4 and TRBJ1-4, with D possibly TRBD1 on 5 matching bases. CDR3 bases: TGTGCCAGCGGGACTGGCGAAGGAGAAAAACTGTTTTTT. As protein: CASGTGEGEKLFF.